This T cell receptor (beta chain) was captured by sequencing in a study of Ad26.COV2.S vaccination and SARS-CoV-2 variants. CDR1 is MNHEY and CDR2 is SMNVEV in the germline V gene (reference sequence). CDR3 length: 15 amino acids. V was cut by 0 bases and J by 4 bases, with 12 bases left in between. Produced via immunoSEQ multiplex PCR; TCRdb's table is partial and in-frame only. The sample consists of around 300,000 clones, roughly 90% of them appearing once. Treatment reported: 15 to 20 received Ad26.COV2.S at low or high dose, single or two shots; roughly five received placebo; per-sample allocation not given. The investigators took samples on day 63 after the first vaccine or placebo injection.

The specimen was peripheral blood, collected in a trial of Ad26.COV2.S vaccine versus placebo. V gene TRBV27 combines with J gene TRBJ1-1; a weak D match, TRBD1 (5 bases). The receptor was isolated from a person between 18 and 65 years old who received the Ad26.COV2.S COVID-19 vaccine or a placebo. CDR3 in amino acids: CASSLSNRGTTEAFF. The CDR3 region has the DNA TGTGCCAGCAGTTTATCCAATAGGGGTACCACTGAAGCTTTCTTT.